The entry below describes one T cell receptor (beta chain). In the original analysis: From reference gene primer amplification, estimates of nucleated cell counts were derived. Generated by immunoSEQ multiplex PCR, the TCRdb table keeps only in-frame clones and is missing some. V, J and clone size were drawn from that table, and D and trimming were deduced from the DNA. The sample has hundreds of thousands of clones, over 75% seen once; the top ten hold 8% to 10%. J was trimmed by 1 base and V by 3 bases; bases with no gene match: 9. The CDR3 contains 18 residues. Germline loops: CDR1 SGHTS, CDR2 YDEGEE. Participants, about 18 to 90 years old, spanned around 26 US areas. In Cohort 3, a recovered donor had either two negative PCRs, clearance, or symptom resolution. This record belongs to a study of blood T cell repertoires in COVID-19. Across the whole study: The cDNA or gDNA used as material had been derived from T cells, B-cell-depleted T cells, or PBMCs.

The specimen sequenced was PBMCs or T cells enriched from blood (not recorded which). This TCR derives from a woman aged 40 to 49 who had recovered from COVID-19. J is TRBJ2-1 and V is TRBV5-8, with TRBD2 matching 11 bases. The CDR3 reads CASSSGLLAGGSYNEQFF. The CDR3 coding sequence is TGTGCCAGCAGCTCTGGTCTCCTAGCGGGAGGATCCTACAATGAGCAGTTCTTC.